Presented here are 12 T cell receptor beta chains from one specimen sequenced in a study of blood T cell repertoires in COVID-19. Only in-frame clones appear in the TCRdb table, and some are missing; sequencing was by immunoSEQ multiplex PCR. The table has approximately 170,000 clones, 84% seen once; the top ten hold 7.5% to 8%. The source material was peripheral blood. These receptors all stem from a man aged 35 to 55 who had recovered from COVID-19.

V and J are TRBV4-1 and TRBJ2-7; 7 nucleotides align to TRBD1. The junction had 3 bases not matched to a gene; V was cut back by 8 bases and J by 2 bases. The CDR3 covers 12 residues. Germline V gene lookup returns CDR1 MGHRA and CDR2 YSYEKL. The CDR3 coding sequence is TGCGCCAGCGGTGGGACAGCCTACGAGCAGTACTTC. It yields the protein CASGGTAYEQYF.

The DNA for the CDR3 is TGTGCCAGTAGCGCCCCGGGGTGCGTGGACTACGAGCAGTACTTC. Translating gives CASSAPGCVDYEQYF. This chain uses TRBV19 with TRBJ2-7; perhaps TRBD2 as D (5 bases). V was cut by 6 bases and J by 3 bases, with 18 bases left in between. Germline CDR1 LNHDA, CDR2 SQIVND (reference sequence). There are 15 residues in the CDR3.

This clone occurred a few times. The chain recombines TRBV4-1 with TRBJ1-5, with no clear D. CDR3 length: 13 residues. The V and J ends lost 0 bases and 9 bases respectively, with 9 bases between them. Germline CDR1 reads MGHRA; CDR2 reads YSYEKL. CDR3 residues: CASSQDEGSPQHF. The CDR3 DNA reads TGCGCCAGCAGCCAAGATGAGGGATCGCCCCAGCATTTT.

This clone was observed a few times. The J gene is TRBJ1-2, the V gene TRBV28; TRBD1 aligns across 7 bases. CDR3 size: 12 residues. CDR1 and CDR2 (germline): MDHEN, SYDVKM. The trim removed 6 bases at V and 8 bases at J, leaving 6 bases unmatched. CDR3 loop: CASRPGQWGYTF. The CDR3 nucleotides read TGTGCCAGCAGGCCGGGACAGTGGGGCTACACCTTC.

This chain uses TRBV28 with TRBJ2-1; a weak D match, TRBD1 (5 bases). Trimming took 1 base from V and 6 from J, leaving 16 bases between them. Germline-derived CDR1 and CDR2 are MDHEN and SYDVKM. The CDR3 runs to 16 residues. The CDR3 is CASSLSTRVIANEQFF. The CDR3 coding sequence is TGTGCCAGCAGTTTATCCACCAGGGTAATAGCCAATGAGCAGTTCTTC.

The gene calls are TRBV11-3 and TRBJ1-5, with 7 bases lining up with TRBD1. V shed 5 bases and J 5 bases; nucleotides not matched to a gene: 6. The CDR3 is 14 amino acids. Germline V CDR1 and CDR2: SGHNT, YENEEA. Here the CDR3 DNA reads TGTGCCAGCAGCACCGACAGGGTTTATCAGCCCCAGCATTTT. It codes for CASSTDRVYQPQHF.

The CDR3 bases are TGTGCCAGTAGTACGGGACAGGTTAGCAATCAGCCCCAGCATTTT. This codes for CASSTGQVSNQPQHF. The chain has TRBV19 and TRBJ1-5; 8 bases map to TRBD1. Germline CDR1 and CDR2: LNHDA and SQIVND (reference sequence). The CDR3 runs to 15 residues. V was clipped by 4 bases and J by 0 bases; unmatched bases: 2.

Points on this clone: This specimen includes other DNA sequences encoding the same CDR3. This sequence joins TRBV7-9 and TRBJ2-7; no clear D. Trimming took off 2 bases at V and 4 bases at J, with 6 bases between the two ends. Germline V gene sequence: CDR1 SEHNR, CDR2 FQNEAQ (reference sequence). The CDR3 runs 12 residues. The CDR3 region is CASSLSPYEQYF. The CDR3 DNA sequence: TGTGCCAGCAGCTTATCCCCATACGAGCAGTACTTC.

The DNA for the CDR3 is TGTGCCATCACCCGCTCTGGCGGGGGGAACACTGAAGCTTTCTTT. Its protein is CAITRSGGGNTEAFF. The chain uses TRBV10-3 and TRBJ1-1, with D perhaps matching TRBD1 (5 bases). Trimming took off 7 bases at V and 1 base at J, with 16 bases between the two ends. CDR1 ENHRY and CDR2 SYGVKD come from the germline V gene. The CDR3 length is 15 residues.

V is TRBV6-4 and J is TRBJ2-2, with 8 nucleotides matching TRBD2. The V gene's germline CDR1 is MRHNA and CDR2 SNTAGT. The CDR3 length is 14 residues. The ends lost 8 bases at V and 6 bases at J; junction bases unmatched: 8. The DNA of the CDR3 is TGTGCCAGCCGAAGCGGGAGTCTGGCCGGGGAGCTGTTTTTT. Amino acids: CASRSGSLAGELFF.

The chain links TRBV6-5 to TRBJ2-5; TRBD1 matches 9 bases. The junction had 10 bases not matched to a gene; V was cut back by 5 bases and J by 6 bases. The CDR3 loop spans 15 amino acids. Germline V gives CDR1 MNHEY, CDR2 SVGAGI. In nucleotides, the CDR3 is TGTGCCAGCAGTCCAACAGGGGGCGCCATCAAGACCCAGTACTTC. Residues: CASSPTGGAIKTQYF.

The rearrangement links TRBV9 to TRBJ2-3; D may be TRBD1 (5 bases). The CDR3 totals 14 residues. CDR1 and CDR2 from the germline V gene are SGDLS and YYNGEE. Trimming took off 0 bases at V and 2 bases at J, with 7 bases between the two ends. This CDR3 reads CASSVGGSTDTQYF. CDR3 bases: TGTGCCAGCAGCGTAGGGGGCTCCACAGATACGCAGTATTTT.